These T cell receptor beta chains were read from a single sample in a study of T cell responses to AZD1222 COVID-19 vaccine. Measured with immunoSEQ multiplex PCR; TCRdb has only the in-frame clones, and not every one. Of more than 120,000 clones in the sample, nearly 90% were seen once. The sequences come from peripheral blood, collected 28 days after the second dose of the MenACWY control vaccine. The receptors here all came from an adult who received the MenACWY meningococcal vaccine as a control. Both conserved end residues are part of each CDR3. D genes are given only for firm matches. Part of the rows lack a size; the others show once, few, many or a class for expanded clones.

DNA: TGCGCCAGCAGCGCCCGGGGTAACACTGAAGCTTTCTTT
CDR3: CASSARGNTEAFF
size: NA
J: TRBJ1-1
V: TRBV4-1
D: NA

DNA: TGTGCCAGCAGTTTATTGGGGACAGGGGCGAACACTGAAGCTTTCTTT
CDR3: CASSLLGTGANTEAFF
size: NA
J: TRBJ1-1
V: TRBV28
D: TRBD1

DNA: TGTGCTAGTGGTATCGGGACTAGCGTACACGAGCAGTACTTC
CDR3: CASGIGTSVHEQYF
size: NA
J: TRBJ2-7
V: TRBV12-5
D: TRBD2

DNA: TGTGCCAGCAGCGAGGGACAGGGCGGTGAGCAGTTCTTC
CDR3: CASSEGQGGEQFF
size: NA
J: TRBJ2-1
V: TRBV7-2
D: TRBD1

DNA: TGTGCCAGCAGCCACAGGGGGACGGGTTCACCCCTCCACTTT
CDR3: CASSHRGTGSPLHF
size: NA
J: TRBJ1-6
V: TRBV5-6
D: TRBD1

DNA: TGTGCCAGCAGACCGACAGGGACACTAACAGATACGCAGTATTTT
CDR3: CASRPTGTLTDTQYF
size: NA
J: TRBJ2-3
V: TRBV6-5
D: TRBD1

DNA: TGCGCCAGCAGCCCGGGGACAGGCAATCAGCCCCAGCATTTT
CDR3: CASSPGTGNQPQHF
size: once
J: TRBJ1-5
V: TRBV5-1
D: TRBD1

DNA: TGTGCCAGCAGATTACCGACAGGTCGAGGGGAGCTGTTTTTT
CDR3: CASRLPTGRGELFF
size: NA
J: TRBJ2-2
V: TRBV2
D: NA

DNA: TGTGCCAGCACCCGGACAGGCCGCGGAGGCTACACCTTC
CDR3: CASTRTGRGGYTF
size: few
J: TRBJ1-2
V: TRBV3-1/TRBV3-2
D: TRBD1

DNA: TGTGCCAGCAGTGACCGACTAGTGTTGTATTTT
CDR3: CASSDRLVLYF
size: NA
J: TRBJ2-3
V: TRBV2
D: NA

DNA: TGTGCCAGCAGACCCGGGACCACATCCACCCCCCAGTACTTC
CDR3: CASRPGTTSTPQYF
size: NA
J: TRBJ2-5
V: TRBV6-5
D: NA

DNA: TGTGCCAGCAGTTACCAGGCTAGCGGGGGCCGAAGCACAGATACGCAGTATTTT
CDR3: CASSYQASGGRSTDTQYF
size: NA
J: TRBJ2-3
V: TRBV6-2/TRBV6-3
D: TRBD2

DNA: TGCAGTGCCTCCACAGATACGCAGTATTTT
CDR3: CSASTDTQYF
size: NA
J: TRBJ2-3
V: TRBV20-1
D: NA

DNA: TGTGCCAGCAGGGCGGTAGGGATTATGGACTATGGCTACACCTTC
CDR3: CASRAVGIMDYGYTF
size: NA
J: TRBJ1-2
V: TRBV6-5
D: NA

DNA: TGCGCCAGCAGCCCTCGATTTGAGGACGGGGAGCTGTTTTTT
CDR3: CASSPRFEDGELFF
size: NA
J: TRBJ2-2
V: TRBV4-3
D: NA

DNA: TGTGCCTGGAGTAAGACAGGGGGCGGTCAGCCCCAGCATTTT
CDR3: CAWSKTGGGQPQHF
size: NA
J: TRBJ1-5
V: TRBV30
D: TRBD1

DNA: TGTGCCAGCAGTGAGGGCCGCTCAGAGCAGTTCTTC
CDR3: CASSEGRSEQFF
size: NA
J: TRBJ2-1
V: TRBV2
D: NA

DNA: TGCGCCAGCAGCATTAATCAGGGGGAGACCCAGTACTTC
CDR3: CASSINQGETQYF
size: once
J: TRBJ2-5
V: TRBV4-3
D: NA

DNA: TGTGCCAGCAGCGCAGGGACAGCTAACTATGGCTACACCTTC
CDR3: CASSAGTANYGYTF
size: NA
J: TRBJ1-2
V: TRBV9
D: TRBD1

DNA: TGCGCCAGCAGCCAAGGAAGGTCTCTCCATGGCTACACCTTC
CDR3: CASSQGRSLHGYTF
size: once
J: TRBJ1-2
V: TRBV4-1
D: NA

DNA: TGTGCCAGCAGTTACAGGGTCCAAGCTTTCTTT
CDR3: CASSYRVQAFF
size: few
J: TRBJ1-1
V: TRBV2
D: NA

DNA: TGTGCCAGTCCGACGGGACTAGCGGGAGTTTGTGGCACCGGGGAGCTGTTTTTT
CDR3: CASPTGLAGVCGTGELFF
size: NA
J: TRBJ2-2
V: TRBV2
D: TRBD2

DNA: TGTGCCAGCAGCTTTAGTCCGAACATGAACACTGAAGCTTTCTTT
CDR3: CASSFSPNMNTEAFF
size: NA
J: TRBJ1-1
V: TRBV7-2
D: NA

DNA: TGTGCCACCAGCAGAGGACAGGGGAGGAGGAACACTGAAGCTTTCTTT
CDR3: CATSRGQGRRNTEAFF
size: NA
J: TRBJ1-1
V: TRBV15
D: TRBD1

DNA: TGTGCCAGCAGTGGGGTGCGTCAGCCCCAGCATTTT
CDR3: CASSGVRQPQHF
size: NA
J: TRBJ1-5
V: TRBV2
D: NA

DNA: TGTGCCAGCAGCAATTTTAGGGAGGGGAACACCGGGGAGCTGTTTTTT
CDR3: CASSNFREGNTGELFF
size: NA
J: TRBJ2-2
V: TRBV28
D: TRBD2

DNA: TGTGCCAGCAGCTTAGCTTCAACACTGGAAGCCTACGAGCAGTACTTC
CDR3: CASSLASTLEAYEQYF
size: once
J: TRBJ2-7
V: TRBV7-2
D: NA